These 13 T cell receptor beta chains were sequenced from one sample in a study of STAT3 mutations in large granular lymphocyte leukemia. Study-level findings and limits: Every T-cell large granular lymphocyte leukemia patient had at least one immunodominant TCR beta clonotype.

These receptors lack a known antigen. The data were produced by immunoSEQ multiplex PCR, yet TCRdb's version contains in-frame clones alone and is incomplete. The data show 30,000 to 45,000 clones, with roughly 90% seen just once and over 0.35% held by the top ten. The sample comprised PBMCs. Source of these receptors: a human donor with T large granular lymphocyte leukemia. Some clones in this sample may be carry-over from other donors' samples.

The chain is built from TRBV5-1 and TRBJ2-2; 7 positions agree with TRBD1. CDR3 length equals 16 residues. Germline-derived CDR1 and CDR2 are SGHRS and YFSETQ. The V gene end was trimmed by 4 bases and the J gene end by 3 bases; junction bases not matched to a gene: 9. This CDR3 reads CASSDLKQGYTGELFF. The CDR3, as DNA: TGCGCCAGCAGCGACCTTAAACAGGGGTACACCGGGGAGCTGTTTTTT.

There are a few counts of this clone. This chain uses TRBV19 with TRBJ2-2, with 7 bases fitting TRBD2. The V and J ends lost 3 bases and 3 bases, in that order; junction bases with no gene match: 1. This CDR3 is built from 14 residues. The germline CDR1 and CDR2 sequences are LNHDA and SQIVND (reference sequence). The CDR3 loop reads CASSMGGYTGELFF. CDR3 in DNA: TGTGCCAGTAGTATGGGGGGGTACACCGGGGAGCTGTTTTTT.

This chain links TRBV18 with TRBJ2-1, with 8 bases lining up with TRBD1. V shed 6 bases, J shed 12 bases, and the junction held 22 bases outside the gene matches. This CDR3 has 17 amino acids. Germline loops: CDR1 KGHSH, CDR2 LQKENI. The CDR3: CASSPRRSAGGGSGQFF. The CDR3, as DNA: TGTGCCAGCTCCCCGAGACGATCGGCAGGGGGCGGTTCAGGGCAGTTCTTC.

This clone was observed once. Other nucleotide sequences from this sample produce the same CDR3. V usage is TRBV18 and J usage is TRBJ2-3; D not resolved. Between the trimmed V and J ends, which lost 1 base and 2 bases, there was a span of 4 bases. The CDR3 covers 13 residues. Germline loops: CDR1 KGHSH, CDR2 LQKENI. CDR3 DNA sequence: TGTGCCAGCTCACCACAGTCCACAGATACGCAGTATTTT. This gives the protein CASSPQSTDTQYF.

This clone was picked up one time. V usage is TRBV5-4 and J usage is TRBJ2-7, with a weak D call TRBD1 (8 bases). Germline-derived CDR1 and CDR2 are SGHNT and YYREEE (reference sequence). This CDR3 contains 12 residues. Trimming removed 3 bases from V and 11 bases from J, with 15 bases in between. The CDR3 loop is CASSSNRGGKYF. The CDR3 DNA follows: TGTGCCAGCAGCTCCAACAGGGGGGGGAAGTACTTC.

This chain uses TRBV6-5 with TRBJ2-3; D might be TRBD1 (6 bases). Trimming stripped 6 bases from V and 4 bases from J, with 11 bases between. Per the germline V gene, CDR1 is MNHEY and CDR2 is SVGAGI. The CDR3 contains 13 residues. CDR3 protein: CASRSAGADTQYF. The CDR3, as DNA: TGTGCCAGCAGATCGGCAGGGGCAGATACGCAGTATTTT.

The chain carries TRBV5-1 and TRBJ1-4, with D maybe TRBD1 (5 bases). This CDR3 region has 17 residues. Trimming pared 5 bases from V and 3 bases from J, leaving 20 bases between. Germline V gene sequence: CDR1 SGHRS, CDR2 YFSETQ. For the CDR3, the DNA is TGCGCCAGCAGTTGGAGGGGCGACCGAGTTGCTAATGAAAAACTGTTTTTT. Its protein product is CASSWRGDRVANEKLFF.

The CDR3 DNA sequence: TGTGCCAGCAGTTCGGGGACTAACACCGGGGAGCTGTTTTTT. This encodes CASSSGTNTGELFF. This chain joins TRBV2 and TRBJ2-2; D perhaps matches TRBD2 (6 bases). Trimming took 5 bases from V and 2 from J, leaving 9 bases between them. In germline, CDR1 is SNHLY, CDR2 FYNNEI. The CDR3 has 14 amino acids. The full variable domain, in which reference TRBV2 and TRBJ2-2 provide the parts outside the CDR3, is EPEVTQTPSHQVTQMGQEVILRCVPISNHLYFYWYRQILGQKVEFLVSFYNNEISEKSEIFDDQFSVERPDGSNFTLKIRSTKLEDSAMYFCASSSGTNTGELFFGEGSRLTVL.

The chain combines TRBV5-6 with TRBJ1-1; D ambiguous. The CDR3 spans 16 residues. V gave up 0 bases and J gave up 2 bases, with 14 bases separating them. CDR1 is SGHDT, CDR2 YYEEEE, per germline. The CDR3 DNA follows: TGTGCCAGCAGCTTGGGACAACTCAAGAGAAACACTGAAGCTTTCTTT. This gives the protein CASSLGQLKRNTEAFF.

CDR3 in amino acids: CASRTTGGADGYTF. CDR3 bases: TGTGCCAGTAGAACGACAGGGGGCGCCGATGGCTACACCTTC. The chain employs TRBV19 and TRBJ1-2; 10 bases align to TRBD1. The J segment lost 6 bases and the V segment lost 6 bases, leaving 7 bases of the junction unmatched. From germline, CDR1 is LNHDA and CDR2 SQIVND (reference sequence). The CDR3 is made up of 14 amino acids.

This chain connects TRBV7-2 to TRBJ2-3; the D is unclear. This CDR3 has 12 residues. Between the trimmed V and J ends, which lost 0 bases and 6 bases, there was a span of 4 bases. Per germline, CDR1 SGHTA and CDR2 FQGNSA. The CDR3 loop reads CASSLAFDTQYF. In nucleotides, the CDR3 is TGTGCCAGCAGCTTAGCGTTCGATACGCAGTATTTT. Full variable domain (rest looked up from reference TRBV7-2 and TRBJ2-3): GAGVSQSPSNKVTEKGKDVELRCDPISGHTALYWYRQSLGQGLEFLIYFQGNSAPDKSGLPSDRFSAERTGGSVSTLTIQRTQQEDSAVYLCASSLAFDTQYFGPGTRLTVL.

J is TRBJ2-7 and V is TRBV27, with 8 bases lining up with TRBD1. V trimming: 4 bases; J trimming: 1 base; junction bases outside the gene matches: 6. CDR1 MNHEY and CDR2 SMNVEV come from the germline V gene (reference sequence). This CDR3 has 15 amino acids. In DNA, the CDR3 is TGTGCCAGCAGTTCCCGGGACAGGAGGTCCTACGAGCAGTACTTC. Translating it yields CASSSRDRRSYEQYF.

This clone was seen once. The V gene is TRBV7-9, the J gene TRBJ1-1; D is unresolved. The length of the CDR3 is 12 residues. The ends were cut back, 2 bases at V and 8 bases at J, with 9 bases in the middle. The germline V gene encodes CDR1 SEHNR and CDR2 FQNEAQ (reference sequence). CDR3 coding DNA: TGTGCCAGCAGCTTATACTCAGGCGAAGCTTTCTTT. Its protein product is CASSLYSGEAFF.